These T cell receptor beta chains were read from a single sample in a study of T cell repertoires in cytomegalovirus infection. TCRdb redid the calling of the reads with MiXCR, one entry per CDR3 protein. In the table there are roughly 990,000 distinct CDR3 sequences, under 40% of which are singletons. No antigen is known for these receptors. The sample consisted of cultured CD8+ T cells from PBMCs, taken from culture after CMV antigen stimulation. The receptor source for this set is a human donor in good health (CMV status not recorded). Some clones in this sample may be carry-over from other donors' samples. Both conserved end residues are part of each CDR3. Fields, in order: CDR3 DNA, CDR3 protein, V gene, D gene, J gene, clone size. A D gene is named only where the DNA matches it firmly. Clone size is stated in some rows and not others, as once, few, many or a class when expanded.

CDR3nt: TGTGCCAGCAGTCCGGACAGGGGACCAAACGAGCAGTACTTC
CDR3aa: CASSPDRGPNEQYF
v_gene: TRBV6-5
d_gene: TRBD1
j_gene: TRBJ2-7
abundance: -

CDR3nt: TGTGCCATCAGTGAATCGGCAGGGATCAACTATGGCTACACCTTC
CDR3aa: CAISESAGINYGYTF
v_gene: TRBV10-3
d_gene: -
j_gene: TRBJ1-2
abundance: -

CDR3nt: TGCGCCAGCAGCCAAGAGGGCGACAGGGGAACCTACAATGAGCAGTTCTTC
CDR3aa: CASSQEGDRGTYNEQFF
v_gene: TRBV4-1
d_gene: TRBD1
j_gene: TRBJ2-1
abundance: few

CDR3nt: TGCGCCAGCAGCCAAGGGGCATTAGGAGGAAAGGGTATTGACACCGGGGAGCTGTTTTTT
CDR3aa: CASSQGALGGKGIDTGELFF
v_gene: TRBV4-3
d_gene: -
j_gene: TRBJ2-2
abundance: few

CDR3nt: TGTGCCAGCAGTTTAATAATTGAAGAGACCCAGTACTTC
CDR3aa: CASSLIIEETQYF
v_gene: TRBV12-3/TRBV12-4
d_gene: -
j_gene: TRBJ2-5
abundance: -

CDR3nt: TGTGCCAGCACCCGGGACATATACAATGAGCAGTTCTTC
CDR3aa: CASTRDIYNEQFF
v_gene: TRBV19
d_gene: -
j_gene: TRBJ2-1
abundance: -

CDR3nt: TGTGCCAGCAGCTTCCCCAACATCGCAGGGGACAATGAGCAGTTCTTC
CDR3aa: CASSFPNIAGDNEQFF
v_gene: TRBV7-2
d_gene: -
j_gene: TRBJ2-1
abundance: many

CDR3nt: TGTGCCAGCAGCCGACCGGGACAGGCGGGCACTGAAGCTTTCTTT
CDR3aa: CASSRPGQAGTEAFF
v_gene: TRBV27
d_gene: TRBD1
j_gene: TRBJ1-1
abundance: once

CDR3nt: TGCGCCAGCAGCCAAGGGGCCGACAGGGTCACCTACGAGCAGTACTTC
CDR3aa: CASSQGADRVTYEQYF
v_gene: TRBV4-1
d_gene: TRBD1
j_gene: TRBJ2-7
abundance: -

CDR3nt: TGCGCCAGCAGCCAAGTAGGGATAGCTTACGAAGCTTTCTTT
CDR3aa: CASSQVGIAYEAFF
v_gene: TRBV4-1
d_gene: -
j_gene: TRBJ1-1
abundance: few

CDR3nt: TGTGCCAGCAGTTACGCCGGCAATCAGCCCCAGCATTTT
CDR3aa: CASSYAGNQPQHF
v_gene: TRBV6-5
d_gene: -
j_gene: TRBJ1-5
abundance: few

CDR3nt: TGTGCCAGCAGCCAAGGGACACCCCTTTGGGAGACCCAGTACTTC
CDR3aa: CASSQGTPLWETQYF
v_gene: TRBV7-6
d_gene: -
j_gene: TRBJ2-5
abundance: -

CDR3nt: TGTGCCACCCACTCGCCACTAGCGGGGGCCAACACCGGGGAGCTGTTTTTT
CDR3aa: CATHSPLAGANTGELFF
v_gene: TRBV10-3
d_gene: TRBD2
j_gene: TRBJ2-2
abundance: few

CDR3nt: TGTGCCAGCGGTTGGGGCGCAGATGGCTACACCTTC
CDR3aa: CASGWGADGYTF
v_gene: TRBV6-6
d_gene: -
j_gene: TRBJ1-2
abundance: -

CDR3nt: TGTGCCAGCAGCCACGTCATGGGGTATGGCTACACCTTC
CDR3aa: CASSHVMGYGYTF
v_gene: TRBV14
d_gene: -
j_gene: TRBJ1-2
abundance: few

CDR3nt: TGCGCCAGCAGCCCCTGGGCAGGGGATGAGCAGTTCTTC
CDR3aa: CASSPWAGDEQFF
v_gene: TRBV4-1
d_gene: -
j_gene: TRBJ2-1
abundance: -

CDR3nt: TGTGCCAGCAGCGTAGGTCAGGGAATGAACACTGAAGCTTTCTTT
CDR3aa: CASSVGQGMNTEAFF
v_gene: TRBV9
d_gene: -
j_gene: TRBJ1-1
abundance: -

CDR3nt: TGTGCCAGCAGCCGACAGGCGGGACCATCCACCGGGGAGCTGTTTTTT
CDR3aa: CASSRQAGPSTGELFF
v_gene: TRBV7-2
d_gene: -
j_gene: TRBJ2-2
abundance: few

CDR3nt: TGTGCCAGCATTTCGGAGATCGGGGTCAACTATGGCTACACCTTC
CDR3aa: CASISEIGVNYGYTF
v_gene: TRBV6-1
d_gene: -
j_gene: TRBJ1-2
abundance: -

CDR3nt: TGTGCCAGCATTAACAGGCCAGGTGACACTGAAGCTTTCTTT
CDR3aa: CASINRPGDTEAFF
v_gene: TRBV6-1
d_gene: -
j_gene: TRBJ1-1
abundance: -

CDR3nt: TGTGCCAGCACGCCGGGACAGGGGAACTACGAGCAGTACTTC
CDR3aa: CASTPGQGNYEQYF
v_gene: TRBV6-1
d_gene: TRBD1
j_gene: TRBJ2-7
abundance: few

CDR3nt: TGCAGTGCTAGAGATCAGCTAGCGGGACACTCCTACAATGAGCAGTTCTTC
CDR3aa: CSARDQLAGHSYNEQFF
v_gene: TRBV20-1
d_gene: TRBD2
j_gene: TRBJ2-1
abundance: -

CDR3nt: TGTGCCAGTAGTGTCCGGGACAGGGATTCACCCCTCCACTTT
CDR3aa: CASSVRDRDSPLHF
v_gene: TRBV19
d_gene: TRBD1
j_gene: TRBJ1-6
abundance: few

CDR3nt: TGTGCCAGCAGCGCCCCGGCAGGGTGGGAAGCTTTCTTT
CDR3aa: CASSAPAGWEAFF
v_gene: TRBV7-8
d_gene: -
j_gene: TRBJ1-1
abundance: -

CDR3nt: TGTGCCAGCAGCAACCGCCACACTGAAGCTTTCTTT
CDR3aa: CASSNRHTEAFF
v_gene: TRBV7-2
d_gene: -
j_gene: TRBJ1-1
abundance: many

CDR3nt: TGTGCCACCAGCTTCACAGTCTTCAACACCGGGGAGCTGTTTTTT
CDR3aa: CATSFTVFNTGELFF
v_gene: TRBV24-1
d_gene: -
j_gene: TRBJ2-2
abundance: -

CDR3nt: TGTGCCAGCACCACGCCCATATATTTCCGCACTGAAGCTTTCTTT
CDR3aa: CASTTPIYFRTEAFF
v_gene: TRBV6-2/TRBV6-3
d_gene: -
j_gene: TRBJ1-1
abundance: -

CDR3nt: TGTGCCAGCTCACCACGGGCAGGGGGGTATAGCTCCTACGAGCAGTACTTC
CDR3aa: CASSPRAGGYSSYEQYF
v_gene: TRBV18
d_gene: -
j_gene: TRBJ2-7
abundance: -

CDR3nt: TGTGCCAGCAGTTACTTAGGACAGTTAGGGACCCAGTACTTC
CDR3aa: CASSYLGQLGTQYF
v_gene: TRBV6-6
d_gene: -
j_gene: TRBJ2-5
abundance: few

CDR3nt: TGTGCCAGCAGCTTAGACTCCCCAGGGGGCGACTATGGCTACACCTTC
CDR3aa: CASSLDSPGGDYGYTF
v_gene: TRBV7-8
d_gene: TRBD1
j_gene: TRBJ1-2
abundance: many

CDR3nt: TGTGCCAGCAGTGAATGGAGGGGAGATCAGCCCCAGCATTTT
CDR3aa: CASSEWRGDQPQHF
v_gene: TRBV25-1
d_gene: -
j_gene: TRBJ1-5
abundance: -

CDR3nt: TGTGCTAGTAGGGTCGATTCCTACGAGCAGTACTTC
CDR3aa: CASRVDSYEQYF
v_gene: TRBV12-5
d_gene: -
j_gene: TRBJ2-7
abundance: -

CDR3nt: TGTGCCAGCAGCATCGGGACTAGCGGGGGAACAGATACGCAGTATTTT
CDR3aa: CASSIGTSGGTDTQYF
v_gene: TRBV5-8
d_gene: TRBD2
j_gene: TRBJ2-3
abundance: -

CDR3nt: TGTGCCAGCAGTTACGATCCTTCTATATTAGCTGGGGGATTCACAGATACGCAGTATTTT
CDR3aa: CASSYDPSILAGGFTDTQYF
v_gene: TRBV6-5
d_gene: -
j_gene: TRBJ2-3
abundance: few

CDR3nt: TGTGCCAGCAGTCCGGACAGGGGGCATCAGCCCCAGCATTTT
CDR3aa: CASSPDRGHQPQHF
v_gene: TRBV27
d_gene: TRBD1
j_gene: TRBJ1-5
abundance: -